This T cell receptor beta chain derives from a study of blood T cell repertoires in COVID-19. Study-wide context: The United States, Italy and Spain provided the acute and convalescent COVID-19 samples.

Unmatched junction bases numbered 6, after V lost 7 bases and J lost 4 bases. The CDR3 extends over 13 amino acids. CDR1 is SNHLY and CDR2 is FYNNEI in the germline V gene. Data came from immunoSEQ multiplex PCR; TCRdb stores just in-frame clones and leaves some out. The data hold about 86,000 clones, with around 81% observed a single time. The TCR was taken from a man in his fifties or sixties with acute or convalescent COVID-19. The V and J genes are TRBV2 and TRBJ1-2; the match to TRBD1 covers 7 bases. Sample: peripheral blood. The CDR3 DNA reads TGTGCCAGCAAAGGGGGCAGAAGCTATGGCTACACCTTC. Residues: CASKGGRSYGYTF.